This T cell receptor (beta chain) derives from a study of blood T cells in healthy people across ages (dated by TCRdb to the mid-2010s). With regard to the full study: Template switching captured roughly one uniquely barcoded TCR beta cDNA molecule per two T cells in model experiments. Donors were grouped into four age groups: young (average roughly 17 years), middle-aged (roughly 40), aged (over 55) and long-lived (around 82). Two additional independent replicas of 1 million unique cDNA reads from the same blood draw were analyzed for two donors (one aged 18 to 30 and one aged 80 or older). Using deep sequencing normalized with unique cDNA molecular identifiers, the study measured how TCR beta repertoire diversity changes with age. To avoid experimental bias, donors of different ages were distributed randomly across sequencing lanes.

Concerning this clonotype: No cognate antigen has been identified for it. No much larger clonotype is one base removed from it; base qualities were not supplied.

The library came from 5' RACE. Sequencing was carried out with an Illumina HiSeq 2500. A second PCR of 7 to 11 cycles was performed with a sample-barcoded 5' primer and a J-beta primer mix. A template-switch 5' adaptor carrying 12 random nucleotides introduced a unique molecular identifier onto each TCR beta cDNA molecule. At least 3 million CDR3-containing paired-end reads were obtained from each sample. First-strand cDNA synthesis was performed from all RNA using the Mint cDNA synthesis kit, with priming by a TRBC-specific oligonucleotide. Following uracil-DNA glycosylase treatment, all cDNA underwent a first 18-cycle PCR with the universal primers M1SS and BC2_uni_R. The source study handled its data this way. For normalization, 1 million high-quality reads were randomly selected from each sample, with every read carrying a distinct molecular identifier. Reads sharing molecular identifiers were discarded rather than binned into consensus sequences. MiTCR, run with a Q25 quality threshold and the strictest error-elimination algorithm, handled CDR3 identification, clonotype clustering and error correction. A nonparametric unseen species model with Euler transformation was used to estimate lower-bound total TCR beta diversity. TCRdb reanalyzed the raw reads on its own, using fastp at Q25 for trimming and MiXCR for clone calling, and kept in-frame beta chains. Under each unique CDR3 protein, matching rows form one entry showing the most common genes and DNA. For this entry, the V and J calls and clone size follow TCRdb and not the study's own pipeline. A total of about 800,000 distinct CDR3 sequences appear in this sample, nearly 60% of them only once. Around 22% of the sample comes from the top ten.

General study outcomes and caveats: Estimates of total diversity from one million sequenced T cells were regarded as lower bounds and underestimates. Compared with the aged group, more naive CD4+ T cells, fewer expanded clones and increased TCR diversity were shown by the long-lived group, suggesting age selection. Donor CMV infection status was unknown, potentially confounding age-related changes in expanded clonotypes. Bulk unsorted PBMC profiling prevented conclusive comparison of naive and antigen-experienced compartments. The percentage of naive T cells measured by flow cytometry correlated strongly with observed TCR beta diversity. As age increased, observed TCR beta diversity per million T cells dropped in a roughly linear way, and a significant reduction was already evident by age approximately 40.

Donors were around 37 systemically healthy Caucasian individuals from Russia aged roughly 6 to 95 years. About 10 milliliters of peripheral blood were drawn from each donor into EDTA-treated Vacutainer tubes. Ficoll-Paque density-gradient centrifugation was used to isolate PBMCs, with at least 6.5 million obtained per sample. Trizol reagent was used to extract total RNA from PBMCs, with at least 6 micrograms per sample. The percentages of naive CD45RAhigh/CD27high T cells were determined by flow cytometry on a PBMC aliquot from every donor. V is cut back by 3 bases and J by 3 bases, with 4 bases in the junction unmatched. There are 14 amino acids in the CDR3, from cysteine to phenylalanine inclusive. CDR3 DNA only is kept here, 42 bases in frame from base 1.

The rearranged segments are TRBV12-3 or TRBV12-4 and TRBJ2-7; 8 bases in the middle match TRBD1. This sequence originates from a man between 25 and 39 years old in good health. The sequencing sample was made of blood. CDR3 loop: CASSFQGAIYEQYF. The DNA sequence reads TGTGCCAGCAGTTTCCAGGGGGCCATCTACGAGCAGTACTTC.